Ten or more counts support the clone carrying this T cell receptor beta chain. Its antigen is as yet unknown. Template material for amplifying TCR beta CDR3 regions consisted of RNA transcripts. Primed by the HTBI set, a first-round RT-PCR was run on the TCR CDR3. TCRdb re-called the multiplex PCR reads with MiXCR, one entry per CDR3 protein. Of about 400,000 distinct CDR3 sequences in the sample, around 15% were seen once. This specimen belongs to a study of T cells in Graves' hyperthyroidism and ophthalmopathy. This CDR3 is built from 14 residues. Between the trimmed V and J ends, which lost 4 bases and 4 bases, there was a span of 13 bases. The germline V gene encodes CDR1 LNHNV and CDR2 YYDKDF (reference sequence). PBMCs were obtained from 10 ml fresh peripheral blood. General observations from the study: Patients with ophthalmopathy were separated from those with stable hyperthyroidism by a 13 V-J model.

Sequenced input: blood. The TCR was taken from a woman aged 18-29 years with Graves' hyperthyroidism. The rearrangement links TRBV15 to TRBJ1-1; no reliable D call. The CDR3, as DNA: TGTGCCACCAGCAAGGACTGGGGTTTCACTGAAGCTTTCTTT. It specifies CATSKDWGFTEAFF. The whole variable domain, remainder taken from reference TRBV15 and TRBJ1-1, is DAMVIQNPRYQVTQFGKPVTLSCSQTLNHNVMYWYQQKSSQAPKLLFHYYDKDFNNEADTPDNFQSRRPNTSFCFLDIRSPGLGDTAMYLCATSKDWGFTEAFFGQGTRLTVV.